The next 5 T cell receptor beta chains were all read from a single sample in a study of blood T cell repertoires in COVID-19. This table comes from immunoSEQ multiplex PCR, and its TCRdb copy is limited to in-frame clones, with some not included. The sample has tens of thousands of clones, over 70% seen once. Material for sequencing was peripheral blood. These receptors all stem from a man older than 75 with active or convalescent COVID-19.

CDR3 sequence reads: CARSGTLFYEQYF. CDR3 nucleotides: TGTGCCAGGTCTGGGACACTCTTCTACGAGCAGTACTTC. V and J are TRBV6-5 and TRBJ2-7; D is possibly TRBD1 (6 bases). The CDR3 runs 13 residues. The V end was cut by 9 bases, the J end by 3 bases, with 15 bases between. Germline CDR1 is MNHEY and CDR2 is SVGAGI.

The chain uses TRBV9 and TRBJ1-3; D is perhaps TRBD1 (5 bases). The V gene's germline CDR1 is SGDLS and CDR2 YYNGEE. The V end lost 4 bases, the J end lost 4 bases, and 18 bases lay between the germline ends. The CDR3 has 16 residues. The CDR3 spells CASSPRLTESGNTIYF. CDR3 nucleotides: TGTGCCAGCAGCCCCCGATTGACAGAGAGCGGAAACACCATATATTTT.

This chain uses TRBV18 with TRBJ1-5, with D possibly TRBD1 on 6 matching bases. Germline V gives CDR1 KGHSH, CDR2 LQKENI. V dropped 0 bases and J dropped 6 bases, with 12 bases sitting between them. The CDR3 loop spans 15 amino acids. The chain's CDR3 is CASSPPGAGLQPQHF. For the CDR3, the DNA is TGTGCCAGCTCACCACCGGGGGCAGGGCTTCAGCCCCAGCATTTT.

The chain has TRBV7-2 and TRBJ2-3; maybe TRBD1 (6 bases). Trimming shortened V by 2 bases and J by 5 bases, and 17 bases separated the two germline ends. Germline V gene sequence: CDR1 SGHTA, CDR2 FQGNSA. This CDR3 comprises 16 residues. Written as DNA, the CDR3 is TGTGCCAGCAGCTTATTCGGGACAACCACTCAAGATACGCAGTATTTT. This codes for CASSLFGTTTQDTQYF. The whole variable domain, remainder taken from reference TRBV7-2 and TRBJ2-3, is GAGVSQSPSNKVTEKGKDVELRCDPISGHTALYWYRQSLGQGLEFLIYFQGNSAPDKSGLPSDRFSAERTGGSVSTLTIQRTQQEDSAVYLCASSLFGTTTQDTQYFGPGTRLTVL.

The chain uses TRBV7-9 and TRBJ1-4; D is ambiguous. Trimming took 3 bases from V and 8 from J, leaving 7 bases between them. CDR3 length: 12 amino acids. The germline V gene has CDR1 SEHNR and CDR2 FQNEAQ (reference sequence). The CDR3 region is CASSFSNEKLFF. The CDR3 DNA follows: TGTGCCAGCAGCTTTAGTAACGAAAAACTGTTTTTT.